A single sample is the source of the 30 T cell receptor beta chains below, sequenced in a study of shared T cell receptors in the human thymus (dated by TCRdb to 2020 to 2023). Library generation was performed with the immunoSEQ multiplex PCR assay. What TCRdb holds here is the immuneACCESS table cut down to in-frame rearrangements. Part of the clones is not present; checked against another copy, under half of the missing clones reflect an unresolved V gene, and the others are unexplained. This sample lists about 500,000 clones; more than 75% were detected once. More than 0.01% of the sample lies in the top ten. These data also formed part of another study, on human thymus T cells.

The material sequenced was thymocytes. The source of these receptors is a boy under two years old with a congenital heart defect. Donor details come from another sample of the same person, matched by shared clones.

The rearrangement uses TRBV27 and TRBJ2-1; weak D call: TRBD1 (6 bases). This CDR3 spans 13 amino acids. V was clipped by 8 bases and J by 6 bases, with 14 bases between them. Germline CDR1 reads MNHEY; CDR2 reads SMNVEV (reference sequence). The CDR3 DNA is TGTGCCAGCTCCCCGGACAGTTTCAATGAGCAGTTCTTC. It encodes CASSPDSFNEQFF.

V gene TRBV19 combines with J gene TRBJ1-1, with 8 bases aligning to TRBD1. V lost 7 bases to trimming and J lost 6 bases; unmatched junction nucleotides: 16. This CDR3 contains 16 residues. Germline values: CDR1 LNHDA, CDR2 SQIVND (reference sequence). Here the CDR3 reads CASTYGQGRLYAEAFF. The CDR3, as DNA: TGTGCCAGTACCTACGGACAGGGTAGATTATACGCTGAAGCTTTCTTT.

This clone was seen just once. V and J are TRBV28 and TRBJ2-7, with TRBD2 matching 7 bases. The CDR3 is 13 amino acids. With V trimmed by 3 bases and J by 2 bases, 1 base remained unmatched. Germline loops: CDR1 MDHEN, CDR2 SYDVKM. The CDR3 loop reads CASSLTSPYEQYF. DNA of the CDR3: TGTGCCAGCAGTTTGACTAGCCCCTACGAGCAGTACTTC.

This sequence joins TRBV4-1 and TRBJ2-1; 11 bases map to TRBD2. V was pared by 6 bases and J by 4 bases, with 23 bases of the junction left unmatched. CDR3 length equals 21 residues. Per germline, CDR1 MGHRA and CDR2 YSYEKL. CDR3 loop: CASRHDKPGLAEDPSYNEQFF. The CDR3 coding sequence is TGCGCCAGCAGACATGATAAGCCGGGACTAGCGGAGGACCCGTCATACAATGAGCAGTTCTTC.

The chain couples TRBV27 to TRBJ2-1; 7 bases match TRBD1. V shed 4 bases and J 0 bases; nucleotides not matched to a gene: 3. The CDR3 consists of 15 residues. The germline CDR1 and CDR2 sequences are MNHEY and SMNVEV (reference sequence). The CDR3 coding sequence is TGTGCCAGCAGTTACAGGGGACGCTCCTACAATGAGCAGTTCTTC. As protein: CASSYRGRSYNEQFF.

The V call is TRBV29-1, the J call TRBJ1-2; D is ambiguous. V was clipped by 4 bases and J by 2 bases, with 20 bases between them. This CDR3 contains 16 residues. Germline CDR1 and CDR2: SQVTM and ANQGSEA. The CDR3 sequence is CSVGPGPNPDNYGYTF. As DNA, the CDR3 is TGCAGCGTTGGGCCAGGCCCCAATCCCGACAACTATGGCTACACCTTC.

This chain links TRBV30 with TRBJ1-5; the match to TRBD1 covers 8 bases. J was trimmed by 3 bases and V by 2 bases; bases with no gene match: 15. Germline V gene sequence: CDR1 GTSNPN, CDR2 SVGIG (reference sequence). CDR3 length: 18 amino acids. For the CDR3, the DNA is TGTGCCTGGAGTAAACCGGCGGGACAGGCAGGGGCCAATCAGCCCCAGCATTTT. Translation: CAWSKPAGQAGANQPQHF.

V usage is TRBV18 and J usage is TRBJ2-7; D may be TRBD2 (5 bases). Trimming shortened V by 6 bases and J by 2 bases, and 11 bases separated the two germline ends. The CDR3 runs to 13 residues. Germline V gene lookup returns CDR1 KGHSH and CDR2 LQKENI. CDR3 in amino acids: CASSPGITYEQYF. The DNA of the CDR3 is TGTGCCAGCTCCCCCGGGATTACCTACGAGCAGTACTTC.

V usage is TRBV27 and J usage is TRBJ2-4; D perhaps matches TRBD1 (6 bases). Trimming removed 3 bases from V and 4 bases from J, with 13 bases in between. Germline values: CDR1 MNHEY, CDR2 SMNVEV (reference sequence). The CDR3 runs to 15 residues. DNA for the CDR3: TGTGCCAGCAGTTTTCGTTTACAGGGAAAAAACATTCAGTACTTC. Translation gives CASSFRLQGKNIQYF.

This clone was seen a few times. This rearrangement joins TRBV13 to TRBJ2-1; tentative D call: TRBD1 (6 bases). CDR1 is PRHDT, CDR2 FYEKMQ, per germline (reference sequence). V lost 1 base, J lost 9 bases, and 19 bases lay in between. The CDR3 has 16 amino acids. The CDR3 loop is CASSLARGIRNSEQFF. The CDR3 DNA sequence: TGTGCCAGCAGCTTAGCCAGGGGAATACGTAATAGTGAGCAGTTCTTC. The complete variable domain, with remaining parts taken from reference TRBV13 and TRBJ2-1, reads AAGVIQSPRHLIKEKRETATLKCYPIPRHDTVYWYQQGPGQDPQFLISFYEKMQSDKGSIPDRFSAQQFSDYHSELNMSSLELGDSALYFCASSLARGIRNSEQFFGPGTRLTVL.

The chain carries TRBV7-6 and TRBJ2-1, with D unresolved. The CDR3 runs to 14 residues. The V and J ends lost 4 bases and 6 bases respectively, with 13 bases between them. Per the germline V gene, CDR1 is SGHVS and CDR2 is FNYEAQ. The CDR3 nucleotides are TGTGCCAGCAGCTATAACGGAGCTTGCAATGAGCAGTTCTTC. Translated: CASSYNGACNEQFF.

This clone was counted only a few times. Other DNA sequences in the same sample also yield this CDR3. This chain joins TRBV6-5 and TRBJ2-1; 8 bases map to TRBD2. The CDR3 loop spans 14 amino acids. From germline, CDR1 is MNHEY and CDR2 SVGAGI. The V and J ends lost 7 bases and 3 bases, in that order; junction bases with no gene match: 5. The CDR3 DNA reads as TGTGCCAGCAAAACTAGCGGAGACTACAATGAGCAGTTCTTC. It is translated as CASKTSGDYNEQFF.

This clone has a single count. The rearrangement joins TRBV2 to TRBJ2-1; D ambiguous. This CDR3 comprises 14 residues. V was cut by 5 bases and J by 4 bases, with 12 bases left in between. The germline V gene has CDR1 SNHLY and CDR2 FYNNEI. The CDR3 sequence: CASSLRSSYNEQFF. The CDR3 DNA sequence: TGTGCCAGCAGTCTCCGGTCCTCATACAATGAGCAGTTCTTC.

This clone was detected only a few times. The CDR3 spells CASSLLSGETQYF. The DNA of the CDR3 is TGTGCCAGCAGCCTACTCAGCGGAGAGACCCAGTACTTC. This chain joins TRBV11-2 and TRBJ2-5, with TRBD2 as a possible D gene (5 bases). V lost 5 bases, J lost 4 bases, and 11 bases lay in between. The germline gives CDR1 SGHAT, CDR2 FQNNGV. The CDR3 length is 13 residues.

The V gene is TRBV7-8, the J gene TRBJ2-7; 9 bases fit TRBD1. The V segment lost 1 base and the J segment 5 bases; nucleotides outside the gene matches: 9. Germline V gene data show CDR1 as SGHVS and CDR2 as FQNEAQ. CDR3 length: 16 residues. CDR3 DNA: TGTGCCAGCAGCTTAGGTCCCAGGGACAGGGTTGACGAGCAGTACTTC. It specifies CASSLGPRDRVDEQYF.

This clone came up a few times. The chain carries TRBV6-6 and TRBJ2-2, with TRBD2 identical over 8 bases. Germline lookup yields CDR1 MNHNY and CDR2 SVGAGI (reference sequence). This CDR3 is built from 14 residues. J was trimmed by 8 bases and V by 6 bases; bases with no gene match: 8. The CDR3 spells CASSLRREEGELFF. The DNA for the CDR3 is TGTGCCAGCAGCCTTCGGCGGGAGGAGGGGGAGCTGTTTTTT.

V is TRBV15 and J is TRBJ1-3; 7 nucleotides line up with TRBD1. This CDR3 is built from 16 residues. In germline, CDR1 is LNHNV, CDR2 YYDKDF (reference sequence). The V segment lost 4 bases and the J segment 0 bases; nucleotides outside the gene matches: 6. The CDR3 protein is CATSINRDSSGNTIYF. CDR3 nucleotides: TGTGCCACCAGCATAAACCGGGACAGCTCTGGAAACACCATATATTTT.

The chain has TRBV27 and TRBJ1-1; 9 positions agree with TRBD1. Germline CDR1 reads MNHEY; CDR2 reads SMNVEV (reference sequence). Losses at the gene ends were 5 bases for V and 6 bases for J; bases not matched to a gene: 4. The CDR3 loop spans 13 amino acids. CDR3 protein: CASSKGQGPEAFF. The CDR3 nucleotides read TGTGCCAGCAGTAAGGGACAGGGCCCTGAAGCTTTCTTT.

The chain employs TRBV2 and TRBJ1-5; 10 positions agree with TRBD1. This CDR3 spans 17 amino acids. V trimming: 2 bases; J trimming: 3 bases; junction bases outside the gene matches: 7. Germline V CDR1 and CDR2: SNHLY, FYNNEI. CDR3 protein: CASSESRQGANNQPQHF. CDR3 nucleotides: TGTGCCAGCAGTGAATCGAGACAGGGGGCTAACAATCAGCCCCAGCATTTT.

The chain uses TRBV4-1 and TRBJ2-3; 11 bases agree with TRBD2. The J segment lost 2 bases and the V segment lost 4 bases, leaving 5 bases of the junction unmatched. The CDR3 extends over 16 amino acids. From germline, CDR1 is MGHRA and CDR2 YSYEKL. Here the CDR3 DNA reads TGCGCCAGCAGCCCCCTAGCGGGAGGTTCCACAGATACGCAGTATTTT. The encoded protein is CASSPLAGGSTDTQYF.

The chain couples TRBV4-3 to TRBJ2-7; 8 bases agree with TRBD2. This CDR3 has 16 residues. Per the germline V gene, CDR1 is LGHNA and CDR2 is YSLEER. V shed 4 bases, J shed 4 bases, and the junction held 12 bases outside the gene matches. The CDR3 region is CASSPAEGGRWYEQYF. The CDR3 DNA follows: TGCGCCAGCAGCCCAGCCGAGGGCGGGAGGTGGTACGAGCAGTACTTC.

The chain links TRBV7-2 to TRBJ1-3; 8 positions match TRBD1. With 3 bases clipped from V and 4 bases from J, the junction kept 17 bases outside the gene matches. Germline CDR1 and CDR2: SGHTA and FQGNSA. This CDR3 contains 19 residues. CDR3 nucleotide sequence: TGTGCCAGCAGCTTGCTCATGCGGCGGACAGGGACGGCGGGAAACACCATATATTTT. This gives the protein CASSLLMRRTGTAGNTIYF. Complete variable domain (other parts from reference TRBV7-2 and TRBJ1-3): GAGVSQSPSNKVTEKGKDVELRCDPISGHTALYWYRQSLGQGLEFLIYFQGNSAPDKSGLPSDRFSAERTGGSVSTLTIQRTQQEDSAVYLCASSLLMRRTGTAGNTIYFGEGSWLTVV.

The chain is built from TRBV25-1 and TRBJ1-4, with 9 bases lining up with TRBD1. Losses at the gene ends were 3 bases for V and 5 bases for J; bases not matched to a gene: 7. Per germline, CDR1 MGHDK and CDR2 SYGVNS. This CDR3 is built from 16 residues. CDR3 coding DNA: TGTGCCAGCAGTGAGGACTACAGGGGGCAGAATGAAAAACTGTTTTTT. It yields the protein CASSEDYRGQNEKLFF.

The chain combines TRBV29-1 with TRBJ2-1; 9 nucleotides agree with TRBD2. V shed 0 bases, J shed 6 bases, and the junction held 9 bases outside the gene matches. CDR3 length: 16 residues. Per germline, CDR1 SQVTM and CDR2 ANQGSEA. This chain's CDR3 is CSVEDRPSSGINEQFF. The CDR3, as DNA: TGCAGCGTTGAAGATCGACCCTCTAGCGGGATCAATGAGCAGTTCTTC.

The chain joins TRBV5-1 to TRBJ1-2; possibly TRBD1 for D (5 bases). CDR1 and CDR2 from the germline V gene are SGHRS and YFSETQ. The CDR3 consists of 14 residues. Trimming stripped 2 bases from V and 6 bases from J, with 14 bases between. The CDR3 loop is CASSFVPQGNGYTF. DNA for the CDR3: TGCGCCAGCAGCTTTGTTCCCCAGGGAAATGGCTACACCTTC.

V is TRBV5-1 and J is TRBJ2-7, with 11 bases matching TRBD2. The V gene's germline CDR1 is SGHRS and CDR2 YFSETQ. J was trimmed by 0 bases and V by 5 bases; bases with no gene match: 7. The CDR3 runs to 16 residues. CDR3 sequence (DNA): TGCGCCAGCAGGGTAGCGGGAGGGCCGGTCTCCTACGAGCAGTACTTC. Translating gives CASRVAGGPVSYEQYF.

The J gene is TRBJ2-7, the V gene TRBV27; 10 bases fit TRBD1. V lost 4 bases and J lost 2; bases outside the gene matches: 5. The CDR3 consists of 15 residues. Per germline, CDR1 MNHEY and CDR2 SMNVEV (reference sequence). The CDR3 DNA follows: TGTGCCAGCAGTTCACCGGGACAGGGGACCTACGAGCAGTACTTC. Its protein is CASSSPGQGTYEQYF.

The chain uses TRBV19 and TRBJ2-7; 7 positions agree with TRBD1. Trimming took 5 bases from V and 3 from J; bases not matched to a gene: 4. This CDR3 is 13 amino acids long. Germline CDR1 reads LNHDA; CDR2 reads SQIVND (reference sequence). CDR3: CASSSGQIYEQYF. The CDR3 DNA follows: TGTGCCAGTAGTTCGGGACAGATCTACGAGCAGTACTTC. Full variable domain (missing parts from reference TRBV19 and TRBJ2-7): DGGITQSPKYLFRKEGQNVTLSCEQNLNHDAMYWYRQDPGQGLRLIYYSQIVNDFQKGDIAEGYSVSREKKESFPLTVTSAQKNPTAFYLCASSSGQIYEQYFGPGTRLTVT.

The chain has TRBV14 and TRBJ2-7; 7 nucleotides match TRBD1. The J segment lost 2 bases and the V segment lost 11 bases, leaving 9 bases of the junction unmatched. This CDR3 is 13 amino acids long. CDR1 and CDR2 from the germline V gene are SGHDN and FVKESK. DNA for the CDR3: TGTGCCTCCCAGAGGACAGGCCCCTACGAGCAGTACTTC. Its translation is CASQRTGPYEQYF.

The chain is built from TRBV30 and TRBJ2-7; possibly TRBD1 for D (5 bases). Germline V gene lookup returns CDR1 GTSNPN and CDR2 SVGIG (reference sequence). This CDR3 is built from 13 residues. Trimming cost V 1 base and J 5 bases, with 12 bases left between them. CDR3 region: CAWSAPGSNEQYF. The DNA of the CDR3 is TGTGCCTGGAGTGCCCCAGGGTCCAACGAGCAGTACTTC.